These 5 T cell receptor beta chains were sequenced from one sample in a study of T cell repertoires in ileal Crohn's disease. The method was immunoSEQ multiplex PCR; TCRdb's version includes in-frame clones alone and lacks a portion of them. This repertoire shows 10,000 to 15,000 clones, 70% to 80% found once; its top ten account for less than 5.5%. The specimen sequenced was ileal tissue. The receptors shown here come from an adult with Crohn's disease.

This clone occurred a few times. The chain couples TRBV11-2 to TRBJ1-1; tentative D call: TRBD1 (5 bases). Trimming left V 4 bases short and J 6 bases short, with 15 bases between. The CDR3 extends over 14 amino acids. CDR1 and CDR2 (germline): SGHAT, FQNNGV. This CDR3 is CASSYGGSGSEAFF. CDR3 coding DNA: TGTGCCAGCAGCTACGGGGGTTCAGGCTCTGAAGCTTTCTTT.

This clone was counted a few times. This CDR3 is CSAPINYGYTF. As DNA, the CDR3 is TGCAGTGCCCCCATTAACTATGGCTACACCTTC. J is TRBJ1-2 and V is TRBV20-1; no reliable D call. Deletions cut 6 bases from V and 1 base from J, with 6 bases between. The CDR3 sequence is 11 residues long. CDR1 and CDR2 from the germline V gene are DFQATT and SNEGSKA (reference sequence).

The genes are TRBV7-9 and TRBJ2-7; weak D call: TRBD1 (5 bases). Germline V CDR1 and CDR2: SEHNR, FQNEAQ (reference sequence). V was clipped by 5 bases and J by 0 bases, with 11 bases between them. CDR3 length: 14 residues. The CDR3 loop is CASSQDTISYEQYF. The CDR3 DNA is TGTGCCAGCAGCCAGGACACTATCTCCTACGAGCAGTACTTC.

The chain carries TRBV5-1 and TRBJ2-2; D not certain. V lost 3 bases and J 3 bases, leaving 9 bases between the germline ends. Germline V gene lookup returns CDR1 SGHRS and CDR2 YFSETQ. CDR3 length equals 14 residues. For the CDR3, the DNA is TGCGCCAGCAGCTCCCAAACAGACACCGGGGAGCTGTTTTTT. Protein: CASSSQTDTGELFF. Full variable domain (rest looked up from reference TRBV5-1 and TRBJ2-2): KAGVTQTPRYLIKTRGQQVTLSCSPISGHRSVSWYQQTPGQGLQFLFEYFSETQRNKGNFPGRFSGRQFSNSRSEMNVSTLELGDSALYLCASSSQTDTGELFFGEGSRLTVL.

The chain has TRBV30 and TRBJ2-7; D is uncertain. Germline loops: CDR1 GTSNPN, CDR2 SVGIG (reference sequence). The CDR3 covers 15 residues. With 4 bases removed from V and 1 base from J, the gap between germline ends came to 17 bases. The CDR3 protein is CAWIGKTSGSYEQYF. CDR3 nucleotides: TGTGCCTGGATCGGTAAGACATCAGGATCCTACGAGCAGTACTTC.